What follows are 32 T cell receptor beta chains derived from one specimen sequenced in a study of graft-versus-host responses after intestinal transplantation. For these receptors, no antigen is known. The repertoire was sequenced with immunoSEQ multiplex PCR; TCRdb's copy has only in-frame clones and lacks some. In the table there are some 110,000 clones, 90% of which are singletons. Sequencing used unstimulated CD4+ T cells sorted from spleen or lymph node cells, obtained before intestinal transplant. The receptor set was obtained from a human donor who received an intestinal transplant.

The rearrangement links TRBV29-1 to TRBJ1-4; D call uncertain. Looked up from germline, CDR1 is SQVTM and CDR2 is ANQGSEA. The CDR3 runs to 14 residues. Trimming took off 5 bases at V and 3 bases at J, with 13 bases between the two ends. CDR3 protein: CSVITARANEKLFF. DNA for the CDR3: TGCAGCGTTATAACGGCGAGGGCTAATGAAAAACTGTTTTTT.

V gene TRBV30 combines with J gene TRBJ1-5, with TRBD1 matching 11 bases. CDR1 is GTSNPN, CDR2 SVGIG, per germline (reference sequence). After removal of 3 bases from V and 4 bases from J, the junction contained 11 bases not matched to a gene. The CDR3 spans 17 residues. In DNA form, the CDR3 reads TGTGCCTGGAGAGCTAAAATGGGGACAGGGGGTAATCAGCCCCAGCATTTT. Residues: CAWRAKMGTGGNQPQHF.

The rearrangement uses TRBV11-2 and TRBJ1-2; 8 bases are a match to TRBD1. CDR3 size: 15 residues. Germline V gene lookup returns CDR1 SGHAT and CDR2 FQNNGV. The V segment lost 3 bases and the J segment 8 bases; nucleotides outside the gene matches: 11. The CDR3 here is CASSFPGTGRKGYTF. The DNA of the CDR3 is TGTGCCAGCAGCTTCCCCGGGACAGGACGAAAAGGCTACACCTTC.

The genes are TRBV2 and TRBJ1-5, with 7 nucleotides matching TRBD1. Germline-derived CDR1 and CDR2 are SNHLY and FYNNEI. CDR3 length: 15 residues. V lost 5 bases to trimming and J lost 1 base; unmatched junction nucleotides: 5. CDR3 bases: TGTGCCAGCAGTTTACAGGGGAAAAGCAATCAGCCCCAGCATTTT. Protein product: CASSLQGKSNQPQHF.

The rearrangement links TRBV11-1 to TRBJ2-1; the D gene is possibly TRBD2 (5 bases). Germline-derived CDR1 and CDR2 are SGHAT and FQDESV (reference sequence). V was clipped by 4 bases and J by 6 bases, with 16 bases between them. The CDR3 loop spans 15 amino acids. The CDR3 spells CASSSVHGKSNEQFF. CDR3 nucleotides: TGTGCCAGCAGCTCGGTTCACGGGAAGAGCAATGAGCAGTTCTTC. The full variable domain, with the rest looked up from reference TRBV11-1 and TRBJ2-1, is EAEVAQSPRYKITEKSQAVAFWCDPISGHATLYWYRQILGQGPELLVQFQDESVVDDSQLPKDRFSAERLKGVDSTLKIQPAELGDSAMYLCASSSVHGKSNEQFFGPGTRLTVL.

The CDR3: CAGASGGVQETQYF. The CDR3 region has the DNA TGTGCCGGGGCTAGCGGGGGAGTTCAAGAGACCCAGTACTTC. The chain couples TRBV6-6 to TRBJ2-5; TRBD2 aligns across 10 bases. V lost 11 bases to trimming and J lost 2 bases; unmatched junction nucleotides: 8. Germline lookup yields CDR1 MNHNY and CDR2 SVGAGI (reference sequence). The CDR3 is made up of 14 amino acids.

The chain has TRBV7-2 and TRBJ2-3; TRBD2 matches at 7 bases. The CDR3 spans 15 residues. Unmatched junction bases numbered 3, after V lost 3 bases and J lost 0 bases. Germline V CDR1 and CDR2: SGHTA, FQGNSA. CDR3 coding DNA: TGTGCCAGCAGCTTGGGACTACTTAGCACAGATACGCAGTATTTT. Translated, it gives CASSLGLLSTDTQYF.

In DNA form, the CDR3 reads TGTGCCATCAGGGGTATGGAGGTGGGGCAGTACTTC. Amino acid sequence: CAIRGMEVGQYF. This rearrangement joins TRBV10-3 to TRBJ2-5; D might be TRBD2 (5 bases). Looked up from germline, CDR1 is ENHRY and CDR2 is SYGVKD. V was clipped by 6 bases and J by 11 bases, with 16 bases between them. This CDR3 spans 12 amino acids.

This chain connects TRBV9 to TRBJ2-1, with unresolved D. Trimming pared 3 bases from V and 3 bases from J, leaving 4 bases between. The CDR3 loop spans 12 amino acids. The germline gives CDR1 SGDLS, CDR2 YYNGEE. In nucleotides, the CDR3 is TGTGCCAGCAGCGCTAGCTACAATGAGCAGTTCTTC. Translating gives CASSASYNEQFF.

V is TRBV19 and J is TRBJ2-3; no reliable D call. CDR3 length equals 15 residues. Germline V gene sequence: CDR1 LNHDA, CDR2 SQIVND (reference sequence). V lost 6 bases to trimming and J lost 1 base, with 14 bases between them. For the CDR3, the DNA is TGTGCCAGTAGCAAACAGCCAACCCGCACAGATACGCAGTATTTT. It codes for CASSKQPTRTDTQYF.

The V call is TRBV9, the J call TRBJ1-1; D remains unclear. Germline V lookup: CDR1 SGDLS, CDR2 YYNGEE. The V and J ends lost 4 bases and 3 bases respectively, with 16 bases between them. This CDR3 comprises 15 residues. In DNA, the CDR3 is TGTGCCAGCAGCCGAGAGGTGGGAGTGTACACTGAAGCTTTCTTT. The encoded protein is CASSREVGVYTEAFF.

The gene calls are TRBV6-5 and TRBJ2-5; 16 bases are a match to TRBD2. The germline V gene encodes CDR1 MNHEY and CDR2 SVGAGI. The V segment lost 10 bases and the J segment 5 bases; nucleotides outside the gene matches: 7. This CDR3 is 15 amino acids long. CDR3 loop: CANGTSGRAGETQYF. The DNA of the CDR3 is TGTGCCAACGGGACTAGCGGGAGGGCCGGGGAGACCCAGTACTTC.

The chain links TRBV5-1 to TRBJ1-1, with 7 bases matching TRBD1. The CDR3 runs to 15 residues. The germline gives CDR1 SGHRS, CDR2 YFSETQ. The V and J ends lost 5 bases and 7 bases, in that order; junction bases with no gene match: 14. CDR3 residues: CASRPGGPSKGEAFF. The CDR3 bases are TGCGCCAGCAGACCAGGGGGTCCCTCGAAGGGTGAAGCTTTCTTT.

The chain combines TRBV28 with TRBJ2-7, with 7 bases identical to TRBD1. Trimming cost V 7 bases and J 0 bases; bases outside gene matches: 12. Germline V CDR1 and CDR2: MDHEN, SYDVKM. The CDR3 consists of 16 residues. The CDR3 spells CASIQKRGQTSYEQYF. CDR3 nucleotide sequence: TGTGCCAGCATCCAAAAGAGGGGACAGACCTCCTACGAGCAGTACTTC.

This clone appeared once. V and J are TRBV21-1 and TRBJ1-1. TRBV21-1 is flagged as a pseudogene. The CDR3 is 18 residues long. CDR3 DNA: TGTGCCAGCAGCGAAAGACGGGGGGGGGAAGTTGAGTGGACTGAAGCTTTCTTT. The encoded protein is CASSERRGGEVEWTEAFF.

The chain combines TRBV6-6 with TRBJ1-1, with D possibly TRBD1 on 6 matching bases. CDR1 and CDR2 (germline): MNHNY, SVGAGI (reference sequence). With 6 bases removed from V and 1 base from J, the gap between germline ends came to 12 bases. The CDR3 has 14 amino acids. The CDR3 coding sequence is TGTGCCAGCAGGCCAGGGGCTCCGAACACTGAAGCTTTCTTT. Protein sequence: CASRPGAPNTEAFF.

The V and J genes are TRBV2 and TRBJ1-2; 7 nucleotides line up with TRBD1. Germline-derived CDR1 and CDR2 are SNHLY and FYNNEI. CDR3 length equals 15 residues. V lost 10 bases and J lost 2; bases outside the gene matches: 13. The CDR3, as DNA: TGTGCCACCACCGCCCGACAGGGCCAGAACTATGGCTACACCTTC. This encodes CATTARQGQNYGYTF. Complete variable domain (other parts from reference TRBV2 and TRBJ1-2): EPEVTQTPSHQVTQMGQEVILRCVPISNHLYFYWYRQILGQKVEFLVSFYNNEISEKSEIFDDQFSVERPDGSNFTLKIRSTKLEDSAMYFCATTARQGQNYGYTFGSGTRLTVV.

This chain links TRBV5-6 with TRBJ2-1; a weak D match, TRBD1 (5 bases). Trimming shortened V by 2 bases and J by 15 bases, and 18 bases separated the two germline ends. The CDR3 consists of 13 residues. Germline-derived CDR1 and CDR2 are SGHDT and YYEEEE. The CDR3 spells CASSLGSGSLLFF. CDR3 DNA: TGTGCCAGCAGCTTAGGGTCAGGGTCTCTTCTGTTCTTC.

V usage is TRBV7-9 and J usage is TRBJ1-2, with 7 bases lining up with TRBD1. Per the germline V gene, CDR1 is SEHNR and CDR2 is FQNEAQ (reference sequence). CDR3 length equals 13 residues. Germline trimming cut 5 bases from V and 4 bases from J; bases unmatched to any gene: 4. Here the CDR3 reads CASSPTGSYGYTF. The CDR3 DNA reads as TGTGCCAGCAGCCCGACAGGGAGCTATGGCTACACCTTC.

The rearrangement joins TRBV5-1 to TRBJ2-6, with 7 bases fitting TRBD2. The germline gives CDR1 SGHRS, CDR2 YFSETQ. After removal of 4 bases from V and 2 bases from J, the junction contained 3 bases not matched to a gene. This CDR3 spans 15 amino acids. CDR3 amino acids: CASSGGGAGANVLTF. The CDR3 DNA is TGCGCCAGCAGCGGGGGGGGAGCTGGGGCCAACGTCCTGACTTTC.

The chain carries TRBV7-8 and TRBJ2-7; 15 bases align to TRBD2. J was trimmed by 4 bases and V by 6 bases; bases with no gene match: 4. This CDR3 has 15 residues. Germline V gene lookup returns CDR1 SGHVS and CDR2 FQNEAQ. The CDR3 reads CASRPGTSGRYEQYF. CDR3 bases: TGTGCCAGCAGGCCCGGGACTAGCGGGAGGTACGAGCAGTACTTC.

This clone has a handful of counts. The chain recombines TRBV6-5 with TRBJ2-7, with 11 bases that match TRBD2. The germline CDR1 and CDR2 sequences are MNHEY and SVGAGI. The CDR3 is made up of 14 amino acids. V gave up 7 bases and J gave up 6 bases; unmatched junction bases: 8. DNA for the CDR3: TGTGCCAGCATCGATAGCGGGAGGGCCACCGAGCAGTACTTC. Residues: CASIDSGRATEQYF.

This clone turned up a few times. The V and J genes are TRBV29-1 and TRBJ1-1, with TRBD1 matching over 7 bases. With V trimmed by 4 bases and J by 5 bases, 10 bases remained unmatched. Germline CDR1 is SQVTM and CDR2 is ANQGSEA. The CDR3 runs to 14 residues. The CDR3 region is CSVGTGEVWTEAFF. In DNA form, the CDR3 reads TGCAGCGTTGGTACAGGGGAGGTATGGACTGAAGCTTTCTTT.

Only one count was recorded for this clone. The genes are TRBV7-2 and TRBJ2-7; TRBD1 aligns across 8 bases. The CDR3 spans 12 residues. CDR1 SGHTA and CDR2 FQGNSA come from the germline V gene. With 5 bases clipped from V and 4 bases from J, the junction kept 1 base outside the gene matches. CDR3 DNA sequence: TGTGCCAGCAGCCGGACAGGGTACGAGCAGTACTTC. This codes for CASSRTGYEQYF.

V and J are TRBV10-3 and TRBJ2-3; 7 bases are shared with TRBD1. This CDR3 has 14 amino acids. V shed 2 bases and J 1 base; nucleotides not matched to a gene: 0. Germline loops: CDR1 ENHRY, CDR2 SYGVKD. CDR3 sequence (DNA): TGTGCCATCAGTGAGACAGGGGGCACAGATACGCAGTATTTT. Its translation is CAISETGGTDTQYF.

The chain links TRBV27 to TRBJ1-2, with D unresolved. This CDR3 comprises 13 residues. Germline CDR1 MNHEY, CDR2 SMNVEV (reference sequence). Between the trimmed V and J ends, which lost 2 bases and 8 bases, there was a span of 12 bases. The CDR3 region has the DNA TGTGCCAGCAGTTTAAGGTTCGCGGGCGGCTACACCTTC. Encoded protein: CASSLRFAGGYTF.

The chain combines TRBV5-1 with TRBJ2-4, with a tentative D call TRBD1 (5 bases). Germline V gene lookup returns CDR1 SGHRS and CDR2 YFSETQ. The CDR3 has 15 residues. The V and J ends lost 1 base and 6 bases respectively, with 14 bases between them. The CDR3 nucleotides are TGCGCCAGCAGCTTGTTACCAGCTCAGGGAAACATTCAGTACTTC. Its protein product is CASSLLPAQGNIQYF. The full variable domain, rest sourced from reference TRBV5-1 and TRBJ2-4, is KAGVTQTPRYLIKTRGQQVTLSCSPISGHRSVSWYQQTPGQGLQFLFEYFSETQRNKGNFPGRFSGRQFSNSRSEMNVSTLELGDSALYLCASSLLPAQGNIQYFGAGTRLSVL.

The V call is TRBV28, the J call TRBJ1-4; 7 bases are shared with TRBD1. The trim removed 1 base at V and 4 bases at J, leaving 9 bases unmatched. The CDR3 length is 17 residues. Per germline, CDR1 MDHEN and CDR2 SYDVKM. In DNA form, the CDR3 reads TGTGCCAGCAGTTTATCGCCAGGGGGACAGCTTAATGAAAAACTGTTTTTT. This translates into CASSLSPGGQLNEKLFF.

The V call is TRBV18, the J call TRBJ2-7; 8 positions match TRBD2. Germline loops: CDR1 KGHSH, CDR2 LQKENI. The CDR3 consists of 15 residues. V lost 3 bases, J lost 0 bases, and 4 bases stayed unmatched. The CDR3 sequence is CASSPGRGGSYEQYF. CDR3 DNA sequence: TGTGCCAGCTCACCCGGGAGGGGGGGCTCCTACGAGCAGTACTTC. The entire variable domain, with the rest obtained from reference TRBV18 and TRBJ2-7, is as follows: NAGVMQNPRHLVRRRGQEARLRCSPMKGHSHVYWYRQLPEEGLKFMVYLQKENIIDESGMPKERFSAEFPKEGPSILRIQQVVRGDSAAYFCASSPGRGGSYEQYFGPGTRLTVT.

V and J are TRBV27 and TRBJ2-2; weak D call: TRBD2 (6 bases). The CDR3 spans 13 residues. The germline V and J ends were trimmed by 7 bases and 5 bases, with 11 bases remaining between them. From germline, CDR1 is MNHEY and CDR2 SMNVEV (reference sequence). CDR3 nucleotide sequence: TGTGCCAGCAATACGGGAGCAACCGGGGAGCTGTTTTTT. Protein product: CASNTGATGELFF.

The chain has TRBV19 and TRBJ1-3, with a weak D call TRBD1 (5 bases). Germline V gives CDR1 LNHDA, CDR2 SQIVND (reference sequence). Trimming left V 3 bases short and J 0 bases short, with 9 bases between. The CDR3 loop spans 15 amino acids. The CDR3 DNA reads as TGTGCCAGTAGTATCCGGACAAGCTCTGGAAACACCATATATTTT. Encoded protein: CASSIRTSSGNTIYF.

The gene calls are TRBV4-1 and TRBJ2-1; 9 bases agree with TRBD2. The CDR3 covers 17 residues. V lost 0 bases, J lost 7 bases, and 10 bases stayed unmatched. Germline values: CDR1 MGHRA, CDR2 YSYEKL. The CDR3 DNA sequence: TGCGCCAGCAGCCAAGAACGGGAGACTAGCGGATGGAATGAGCAGTTCTTC. This encodes CASSQERETSGWNEQFF.